One sample yielded the 4 T cell receptor beta chains listed below, sequenced in a study of T cell responses to AZD1222 COVID-19 vaccine (dated by TCRdb to the early 2020s). Library creation used the immunoSEQ multiplex PCR assay. This is the immuneACCESS table as TCRdb keeps it, with only in-frame sequences that have V and J called. A part of the clones is gone; compared with another copy, unresolved V genes explain less than half, and the rest is unexplained. This sample lists 150,000 to 200,000 clones; about 92% were detected once. 3.5% to 5% of the sample rests with the top ten. Explained via the paper, the time point label denotes: baseline before first vaccination. Sequencing was performed on peripheral blood, taken on day 0 of AZD1222 vaccination. These receptors all come from an adult in good health.

This clone was picked up one time. V and J are TRBV18 and TRBJ1-3; the match to TRBD1 covers 8 bases. V lost 5 bases, J lost 2 bases, and 5 bases stayed unmatched. CDR1 and CDR2 (germline): KGHSH, LQKENI. There are 15 residues in the CDR3. This CDR3 reads CASSSRGPPGNTIYF. CDR3 in DNA: TGTGCCAGCTCAAGCAGGGGGCCTCCTGGAAACACCATATATTTT.

J is TRBJ1-4 and V is TRBV7-9, with no clear D. Trimming took 1 base from V and 3 from J, leaving 12 bases between them. The CDR3 is 16 residues long. CDR1 SEHNR and CDR2 FQNEAQ come from the germline V gene (reference sequence). Written as DNA, the CDR3 is TGTGCCAGCAGCTTAGTTTTGTCGGACGCTAATGAAAAACTGTTTTTT. Translation: CASSLVLSDANEKLFF.

The rearrangement joins TRBV14 to TRBJ1-1; TRBD1 matches 7 bases. Germline CDR1 SGHDN, CDR2 FVKESK. With V trimmed by 1 base and J by 3 bases, 11 bases remained unmatched. There are 17 residues in the CDR3. Written as DNA, the CDR3 is TGTGCCAGCAGCCAAGTCTGGTCTTACAGGGGAGACACTGAAGCTTTCTTT. It yields the protein CASSQVWSYRGDTEAFF.

The sample holds one count of this clone. Other DNA sequences of this sample code for an identical CDR3. This rearrangement joins TRBV19 to TRBJ2-7; 7 bases align to TRBD2. This CDR3 has 14 amino acids. With V trimmed by 5 bases and J by 2 bases, 6 bases remained unmatched. The germline gives CDR1 LNHDA, CDR2 SQIVND (reference sequence). DNA for the CDR3: TGTGCCAGTAGTGCGTCGGGAGGACCCTACGAGCAGTACTTC. This translates into CASSASGGPYEQYF.